The clone carrying this TCR beta chain was detected only a few times. From germline, CDR1 is SGHTA and CDR2 FQGNSA. The CDR3 consists of 14 residues. V was clipped by 5 bases and J by 3 bases, with 14 bases between them. TCRdb redid the calling of the reads with MiXCR, one entry per CDR3 protein. The data contain a few hundred thousand distinct CDR3 sequences, more than 8% of them singletons. This sample was taken from a study of T cell repertoires in cytomegalovirus infection. The V call is TRBV7-2, the J call TRBJ2-7, with D unclear. The sequence derives from a human donor in good health (CMV status not recorded). Some clones in this sample may be carry-over from other donors' samples. The sequencing input was PBMCs. The CDR3 DNA is TGTGCCAGCAGCCTCGACCCGGGTTTCTACGAGCAGTACTTC. As protein: CASSLDPGFYEQYF.